Given below is one T cell receptor beta chain in context. Its antigen is unknown. The sample belongs to a study of PD-1 blockade in classical Hodgkin lymphoma. At the level of the study: Patients received nivolumab 3 mg/kg intravenously every 2 weeks. Study-wide results and limits: CD4+ TCR diversity, unlike CD8+, climbed significantly by C4D1. Complete responders started with a diversity level that resembled newly diagnosed patients at baseline.

V shed 5 bases and J shed 2 bases, with 7 bases lying between them. This CDR3 has 13 amino acids. CDR1 SNHLY and CDR2 FYNNEI come from the germline V gene. All patients experienced relapse after autologous stem cell transplantation, and brentuximab vedotin exposure was variable. Complete response, partial response or progressive disease made up the best responses. Clones were read by immunoSEQ multiplex PCR, and TCRdb kept only the in-frame ones, dropping some. This sample has 25,000 to 30,000 clones, with about two thirds found just once. This clonotype was obtained from a human donor with classical Hodgkin lymphoma. The chain has TRBV2 and TRBJ1-5, with D tentatively TRBD1 (5 bases). Sequenced here: peripheral blood mononuclear cells (PBMCs), sampled before the second cycle of nivolumab. DNA of the CDR3: TGTGCCAGCAGTTGGGACGGCAATCAGCCCCAGCATTTT. The encoded protein is CASSWDGNQPQHF.